What follows are 24 T cell receptor beta chains derived from one specimen sequenced in a study of shared clonotypes between healthy human individuals. The data were produced by immunoSEQ multiplex PCR, yet TCRdb's version contains in-frame clones alone and is incomplete. The sample yields over a million clones, 96% seen once. Sequencing was done on a sample of naive CD4+ T cells sorted from blood. Subset meaning: CD45RA+ positively selected. These receptors came from a man between 25 and 39 years old in good health.

In nucleotides, the CDR3 is TGTGCCAGCAGTACCATAGGACAGAGGATGAACACTGAAGCTTTCTTT. It encodes CASSTIGQRMNTEAFF. V and J are TRBV5-6 and TRBJ1-1; D is perhaps TRBD1 (6 bases). Trimming left V 5 bases short and J 0 bases short, with 17 bases between. The CDR3 loop spans 16 amino acids. CDR1 is SGHDT, CDR2 YYEEEE, per germline.

The chain is built from TRBV7-9 and TRBJ1-1; the D is unclear. Germline loops: CDR1 SEHNR, CDR2 FQNEAQ (reference sequence). V was clipped by 10 bases and J by 1 base, with 13 bases between them. The CDR3 is made up of 13 amino acids. CDR3 coding DNA: TGTGCCACCGATGCCCTCGCGAACACTGAAGCTTTCTTT. Its protein is CATDALANTEAFF. Complete variable domain (other parts from reference TRBV7-9 and TRBJ1-1): DTGVSQNPRHKITKRGQNVTFRCDPISEHNRLYWYRQTLGQGPEFLTYFQNEAQLEKSRLLSDRFSAERPKGSFSTLEIQRTEQGDSAMYLCATDALANTEAFFGQGTRLTVV.

The chain carries TRBV5-5 and TRBJ2-2; 10 bases align to TRBD2. CDR1 SGHKS and CDR2 YYEKEE come from the germline V gene (reference sequence). The J segment lost 1 base and the V segment lost 6 bases, leaving 6 bases of the junction unmatched. The CDR3 totals 16 residues. The chain's CDR3 is CASTPGLAMNTGELFF. The CDR3 bases are TGTGCCAGCACCCCGGGACTAGCGATGAACACCGGGGAGCTGTTTTTT.

V usage is TRBV2 and J usage is TRBJ2-1; D is perhaps TRBD1 (5 bases). Deletions cut 6 bases from V and 4 bases from J, with 19 bases between. Germline V CDR1 and CDR2: SNHLY, FYNNEI. This CDR3 spans 16 amino acids. Here the CDR3 reads CASSVDNHNGYNEQFF. For the CDR3, the DNA is TGTGCCAGCAGCGTGGACAACCATAACGGATACAATGAGCAGTTCTTC.

V and J are TRBV21-1 and TRBJ2-7; the D call of TRBD2 is as the table states it, not checked on the DNA. TRBV21-1 is deemed a pseudogene. The CDR3 has 17 amino acids. CDR3 sequence reads: CASSPRAGGWPYFEQYF. DNA of the CDR3: TGTGCCAGCAGCCCCAGGGCCGGAGGGTGGCCTTATTTCGAGCAGTACTTC.

The CDR3 DNA follows: TGTGCCAGCAGCCGCAACAGGGTTGGAAAACTGTTTTTT. It yields the protein CASSRNRVGKLFF. The genes are TRBV28 and TRBJ1-4, with D tentatively TRBD1 (6 bases). Per the germline V gene, CDR1 is MDHEN and CDR2 is SYDVKM. The CDR3 consists of 13 residues. Trimming removed 6 bases from V and 10 bases from J, with 15 bases in between.

V gene TRBV2 combines with J gene TRBJ2-7; 7 positions agree with TRBD1. Per germline, CDR1 SNHLY and CDR2 FYNNEI. The CDR3 is 14 residues long. The V segment lost 0 bases and the J segment 2 bases; nucleotides outside the gene matches: 1. The DNA of the CDR3 is TGTGCCAGCAGTGAAGCTACAGGGGCCTACGAGCAGTACTTC. Protein product: CASSEATGAYEQYF.

The genes are TRBV7-9 and TRBJ2-3, with D unresolved. The ends were cut back, 1 base at V and 6 bases at J, with 14 bases in the middle. The germline gives CDR1 SEHNR, CDR2 FQNEAQ (reference sequence). The CDR3 has 15 residues. The CDR3 protein is CASSLGATPPDTQYF. CDR3 DNA sequence: TGTGCCAGCAGCTTAGGAGCGACACCACCTGATACGCAGTATTTT.

V is TRBV10-2 and J is TRBJ1-2, with D unclear. CDR1 is WSHSY and CDR2 is SAAADI in the germline V gene. The V end lost 10 bases, the J end lost 2 bases, and 11 bases lay between the germline ends. The CDR3 has 12 residues. CDR3 bases: TGCGCCATACGGACGCCCAACTATGGCTACACCTTC. Protein: CAIRTPNYGYTF.

The CDR3 region has the DNA TGTGCCTGGAGTGTACTTTCTCACAATGAGCAGTTCTTC. Translated, it gives CAWSVLSHNEQFF. The chain couples TRBV30 to TRBJ2-1; D unresolved. With 0 bases removed from V and 5 bases from J, the gap between germline ends came to 8 bases. Looked up from germline, CDR1 is GTSNPN and CDR2 is SVGIG (reference sequence). This CDR3 spans 13 amino acids. Variable domain in full (rest from reference TRBV30 and TRBJ2-1): SQTIHQWPATLVQPVGSPLSLECTVEGTSNPNLYWYRQAAGRGLQLLFYSVGIGQISSEVPQNLSASRPQDRQFILSSKKLLLSDSGFYLCAWSVLSHNEQFFGPGTRLTVL.

The V call is TRBV5-1, the J call TRBJ2-1; D is unclear. The germline CDR1 and CDR2 sequences are SGHRS and YFSETQ. With 2 bases removed from V and 0 bases from J, the gap between germline ends came to 9 bases. The CDR3 covers 15 residues. For the CDR3, the DNA is TGCGCCAGCAGCTTTGCAGGAAGCTCCTACAATGAGCAGTTCTTC. Translated: CASSFAGSSYNEQFF.

The chain joins TRBV6-1 to TRBJ2-1, with 7 positions matching TRBD2. Unmatched junction bases numbered 5, after V lost 3 bases and J lost 0 bases. This CDR3 region has 16 residues. The germline V gene encodes CDR1 MNHNS and CDR2 SASEGT. CDR3 residues: CASSDYLAVSYNEQFF. DNA for the CDR3: TGTGCCAGCAGTGACTACCTAGCGGTCTCCTACAATGAGCAGTTCTTC.

The chain employs TRBV5-5 and TRBJ2-2; 11 bases agree with TRBD2. This CDR3 has 16 residues. Trimming removed 1 base from V and 7 bases from J; junction bases left unmatched: 6. In germline, CDR1 is SGHKS, CDR2 YYEKEE (reference sequence). The CDR3 DNA sequence: TGTGCCAGCAGCTTGTACCTAGCGGGAGGAGGCGGGGAGCTGTTTTTT. Translation gives CASSLYLAGGGGELFF.

The chain uses TRBV7-8 and TRBJ2-5; tentative D call: TRBD1 (5 bases). The CDR3 consists of 15 residues. V dropped 2 bases and J dropped 5 bases, with 15 bases sitting between them. CDR1 and CDR2 from the germline V gene are SGHVS and FQNEAQ. CDR3 DNA: TGTGCCAGCAGCTTAAGGCGGACATCCGCGGAGACCCAGTACTTC. Protein sequence: CASSLRRTSAETQYF.

The J gene is TRBJ2-7, the V gene TRBV5-6, with D tentatively TRBD2 (5 bases). CDR1 is SGHDT, CDR2 YYEEEE, per germline. The V end lost 0 bases, the J end lost 5 bases, and 15 bases lay between the germline ends. The CDR3 sequence is 15 residues long. Here the CDR3 reads CASSLDLDVGNEQYF. CDR3 in DNA: TGTGCCAGCAGCTTGGACCTAGACGTCGGGAACGAGCAGTACTTC.

The chain is built from TRBV11-3 and TRBJ2-2; the D is unclear. Germline V lookup: CDR1 SGHNT, CDR2 YENEEA. Trimming shortened V by 5 bases and J by 6 bases, and 16 bases separated the two germline ends. The CDR3 has 15 residues. CDR3 nucleotide sequence: TGTGCCAGCAGCGGCCCCCGGGCCGTCCCCGGGGAGCTGTTTTTT. This codes for CASSGPRAVPGELFF. Full variable domain (rest looked up from reference TRBV11-3 and TRBJ2-2): EAGVVQSPRYKIIEKKQPVAFWCNPISGHNTLYWYLQNLGQGPELLIRYENEEAVDDSQLPKDRFSAERLKGVDSTLKIQPAELGDSAVYLCASSGPRAVPGELFFGEGSRLTVL.

The rearrangement uses TRBV28 and TRBJ1-2; tentatively, D is TRBD1 (6 bases). Germline lookup yields CDR1 MDHEN and CDR2 SYDVKM. V gave up 5 bases and J gave up 5 bases, with 18 bases separating them. This CDR3 is 15 amino acids long. CDR3 loop: CASSIMQGFEYGYTF. As DNA, the CDR3 is TGTGCCAGCAGTATCATGCAGGGGTTTGAGTATGGCTACACCTTC.

V and J are TRBV11-2 and TRBJ2-1; TRBD1 might be the D (6 bases). The ends were cut back, 5 bases at V and 12 bases at J, with 17 bases in the middle. Germline values: CDR1 SGHAT, CDR2 FQNNGV. This CDR3 region has 13 residues. The CDR3 DNA reads TGTGCCAGCAGCCTCGGACAGCTCGACGGGCAGTTCTTC. Protein: CASSLGQLDGQFF.

This chain uses TRBV7-6 with TRBJ2-1, with TRBD1 identical over 9 bases. Germline loops: CDR1 SGHVS, CDR2 FNYEAQ. Trimming removed 1 base from V and 5 bases from J; junction bases left unmatched: 12. The CDR3 extends over 18 amino acids. This CDR3 reads CASSLVGLGTGKNNEQFF. Here the CDR3 DNA reads TGTGCCAGCAGCTTAGTCGGGTTAGGGACAGGGAAGAACAATGAGCAGTTCTTC.

V is TRBV5-1 and J is TRBJ1-2; maybe TRBD1 (6 bases). In germline, CDR1 is SGHRS, CDR2 YFSETQ. Trimming pared 3 bases from V and 6 bases from J, leaving 15 bases between. The CDR3 length is 14 residues. As DNA, the CDR3 is TGCGCCAGCAGCTATGGCAGGGGAGGTGATGGCTACACCTTC. Translated, it gives CASSYGRGGDGYTF.

In its sample, this clone was seen once. This rearrangement joins TRBV18 to TRBJ1-5; D is undetermined. Germline values: CDR1 KGHSH, CDR2 LQKENI. This CDR3 region has 13 residues. V lost 8 bases and J 4 bases, leaving 12 bases between the germline ends. In DNA form, the CDR3 reads TGTGCCAGCAAAACCGGAGGAAATCAGCCCCAGCATTTT. Protein: CASKTGGNQPQHF.

This clone was counted a single time. The chain carries TRBV6-1 and TRBJ2-5, with D possibly TRBD2 on 6 matching bases. The CDR3 runs 14 residues. The V and J ends lost 4 bases and 2 bases respectively, with 11 bases between them. Per the germline V gene, CDR1 is MNHNS and CDR2 is SASEGT. The CDR3 is CASSVGTSQETQYF. Written as DNA, the CDR3 is TGTGCCAGCAGTGTCGGGACTTCACAAGAGACCCAGTACTTC.

The rearrangement links TRBV15 to TRBJ2-7; D perhaps matches TRBD2 (7 bases). V lost 3 bases and J 5 bases, leaving 11 bases between the germline ends. Per the germline V gene, CDR1 is LNHNV and CDR2 is YYDKDF (reference sequence). The CDR3 runs to 13 residues. DNA for the CDR3: TGTGCCACCAGCAGTAGGGGGGGAAACGAGCAGTACTTC. The encoded protein is CATSSRGGNEQYF.

The chain is built from TRBV10-3 and TRBJ1-1; no clear D. Germline CDR1 reads ENHRY; CDR2 reads SYGVKD. The CDR3 loop spans 11 amino acids. Trimming pared 8 bases from V and 1 base from J, leaving 5 bases between. The CDR3 loop is CAIAGNTEAFF. The CDR3 DNA follows: TGTGCCATCGCGGGGAACACTGAAGCTTTCTTT.